This T cell receptor beta chain was obtained from a study of blood T cell repertoires in COVID-19. On the study more broadly: Sources were T cells, B-cell-depleted T cells, or PBMCs; the material itself was cDNA or gDNA.

Germline V gene data show CDR1 as LNHDA and CDR2 as SQIVND (reference sequence). The CDR3 runs to 15 residues. After removal of 7 bases from V and 2 bases from J, the junction contained 9 bases not matched to a gene. Sequencing was performed with immunoSEQ multiplex PCR; in TCRdb, only in-frame clones are kept and a portion is missing. The data show some 89,000 clones, around four fifths seen once. The chain joins TRBV19 to TRBJ2-5; 8 bases match TRBD2. Material for sequencing was peripheral blood. This receptor was identified in a man aged 65-85 years with acute or convalescent COVID-19. CDR3 DNA: TGTGCCAGTAACCTCGGGAGGGGCGGACAAGAGACCCAGTACTTC. Protein: CASNLGRGGQETQYF.